This T cell receptor (beta chain) was captured in a study of early T cells in non-severe SARS-CoV-2 infection. Germline V lookup: CDR1 SGHDN, CDR2 FVKESK. Trimming removed 2 bases from V and 5 bases from J, with 19 bases in between. The CDR3 totals 17 residues. Individually, cDNA molecules had unique molecular identifiers attached to them. TCRdb redid the calling of the 5' RACE reads with MiXCR, one entry per CDR3 protein. The sample yields 25,000 to 35,000 distinct CDR3 sequences, under 6% seen once. Sequencing used whole blood. The origin of this receptor is an adult who was a healthcare worker with PCR-confirmed SARS-CoV-2 infection or an uninfected control (not recorded which). The chain has TRBV14 and TRBJ2-1; D ambiguous. CDR3 coding DNA: TGTGCCAGCAGCCAAAGGCCTTTTTTAAATTTACACAATGAGCAGTTCTTC. Its translation is CASSQRPFLNLHNEQFF.